Listed here are 26 T cell receptor beta chains from one sample, sequenced in a study of T cells in Graves' hyperthyroidism and ophthalmopathy (dated by TCRdb to the late 2010s). Library generation was performed with multiplex PCR. TCRdb records Illumina HiSeq 2000 as the sequencer. TCR beta CDR3 regions were amplified from RNA transcripts. The TCR CDR3 was subjected to a first round of RT-PCR using the HTBI primer set and the Qiagen OneStep RT-PCR kit. The public reads were reprocessed in TCRdb via fastp at Q25 and MiXCR, keeping in-frame beta chains. Rows matching on CDR3 protein sequence are summarized as one entry with the most common DNA and genes. The sample table lists hundreds of thousands of distinct CDR3 sequences, approximately 14% of them with a count of one. The ten biggest clones cover about 22% of the sample. The sample was blood. These TCRs come from a woman aged 25 to 45 with Graves' hyperthyroidism.

This clonotype was seen a few times. The rearrangement uses TRBV9 and TRBJ2-5, with D perhaps given as TRBD1 or TRBD2 (5 bases each). Germline loops: CDR1 SGDLS, CDR2 YYNGEE. V dropped 1 base and J dropped 4 bases, with 14 bases sitting between them. The CDR3 runs to 15 residues. Written as DNA, the CDR3 is TGTGCCAGCAGCGTATCGGGACGTGGGATAGAGACCCAGTACTTC. This codes for CASSVSGRGIETQYF.

This rearrangement joins TRBV28 to TRBJ2-2; either TRBD1 or TRBD2 may fit D (5 bases each). V gave up 6 bases and J gave up 5 bases, with 13 bases separating them. The CDR3 sequence is 14 residues long. CDR1 is MDHEN, CDR2 SYDVKM, per germline. DNA for the CDR3: TGTGCCAGCAGGCCGGGACCACCGACCGGGGAGCTGTTTTTT. This translates into CASRPGPPTGELFF.

This clonotype was found many times. This chain connects TRBV20-1 to TRBJ2-2, with TRBD2 matching 13 bases. Trimming took 4 bases from V and 4 from J; bases not matched to a gene: 9. The germline V gene encodes CDR1 DFQATT and CDR2 SNEGSKA (reference sequence). CDR3 length equals 17 residues. The CDR3 reads CSANPPTSGRITGELFF. The CDR3 DNA reads TGCAGTGCTAACCCTCCGACTAGCGGGAGGATCACCGGGGAGCTGTTTTTT.

This clonotype has only a few counts. This chain links TRBV29-1 with TRBJ2-2, with a tentative D call TRBD1 (5 bases). Trimming cost V 6 bases and J 4 bases, with 12 bases left between them. Germline-derived CDR1 and CDR2 are SQVTM and ANQGSEA. CDR3 length: 13 amino acids. This chain's CDR3 is CSVAGQLTGELFF. The CDR3 DNA reads as TGCAGCGTCGCAGGGCAGCTCACCGGGGAGCTGTTTTTT.

The chain joins TRBV10-3 to TRBJ2-1; no firm D call. With 6 bases removed from V and 8 bases from J, the gap between germline ends came to 11 bases. The CDR3 is 12 residues long. The V gene's germline CDR1 is ENHRY and CDR2 SYGVKD. This CDR3 reads CAIRTQTYEQFF. In DNA, the CDR3 is TGTGCCATCAGGACCCAAACTTATGAGCAGTTCTTC.

The sample holds a few counts of this clonotype. The rearrangement joins TRBV7-9 to TRBJ2-3; the D is unclear. There are 14 residues in the CDR3. Germline V gives CDR1 SEHNR, CDR2 FQNEAQ (reference sequence). V lost 0 bases and J 2 bases, leaving 6 bases between the germline ends. DNA for the CDR3: TGTGCCAGCAGCTTAGCGGATTCCACAGATACGCAGTATTTT. It codes for CASSLADSTDTQYF.

This clonotype was counted ten times or more. The CDR3 DNA is TGTGCCATCAGAGCCGGGACAGGGGCCTACAATGAGCAGTTCTTC. It specifies CAIRAGTGAYNEQFF. This chain links TRBV10-3 with TRBJ2-1; 10 bases align to TRBD1. V gave up 6 bases and J gave up 2 bases; unmatched junction bases: 4. The germline V gene encodes CDR1 ENHRY and CDR2 SYGVKD. The CDR3 runs to 15 residues.

The V and J genes are TRBV29-1 and TRBJ2-7; possibly TRBD1 for D (6 bases). The CDR3 runs to 10 residues. Germline CDR1 and CDR2: SQVTM and ANQGSEA. Trimming took off 8 bases at V and 4 bases at J, with 9 bases between the two ends. The CDR3 sequence: CSTGIYEQYF. For the CDR3, the DNA is TGCAGCACAGGGATTTACGAGCAGTACTTC.

V usage is TRBV19 and J usage is TRBJ2-2, with TRBD1 identical over 8 bases. The V segment lost 10 bases and the J segment 8 bases; nucleotides outside the gene matches: 9. The CDR3 runs to 13 residues. Germline V gene data show CDR1 as LNHDA and CDR2 as SQIVND (reference sequence). CDR3 nucleotides: TGTGCCACCCTAGGGACAGGTCTTGGGGAGCTGTTTTTT. Encoded protein: CATLGTGLGELFF.

The V gene is TRBV10-2, the J gene TRBJ2-5; 8 nucleotides align to TRBD2. Unmatched junction bases numbered 11, after V lost 6 bases and J lost 5 bases. The CDR3 extends over 15 amino acids. The germline V gene encodes CDR1 WSHSY and CDR2 SAAADI. The CDR3 nucleotides are TGCGCCAGCAGGCCCGCCGGGACTAGGGTGGAGACCCAGTACTTC. Amino acids: CASRPAGTRVETQYF.

The rearrangement uses TRBV6-1 and TRBJ1-1; possibly TRBD1 for D (5 bases). V was trimmed by 6 bases and J by 13 bases, leaving 15 bases between them. Germline V gives CDR1 MNHNS, CDR2 SASEGT. The CDR3 is 11 amino acids. CDR3 in amino acids: CASSDWGMSFF. CDR3 DNA: TGTGCCAGCAGCGATTGGGGGATGAGTTTCTTT.

This clonotype was picked up a small number of times. J is TRBJ2-7 and V is TRBV30, with D hard to call. Germline CDR1 reads GTSNPN; CDR2 reads SVGIG (reference sequence). The V gene lost 8 bases and the J gene lost 6 bases, with 14 bases spanning the gap. This CDR3 has 11 residues. The CDR3 nucleotides read TGTGCCCACCTGTTTGGCGGCGAGCAGTACTTC. It encodes CAHLFGGEQYF.

This clonotype was seen a single time. In nucleotides, the CDR3 is TGTGCCAGCGGCCTCGTGAGCTCCTATAATTCACCCCTCCACTTT. Translating it yields CASGLVSSYNSPLHF. The J gene is TRBJ1-6, the V gene TRBV12-3 or TRBV12-4; D is unresolved. V shed 8 bases and J shed 0 bases, with 11 bases lying between them. The CDR3 sequence is 15 residues long.

This clonotype came up many times. The chain has TRBV19 and TRBJ1-1; no clear D. The CDR3 consists of 13 residues. The V and J ends lost 3 bases and 6 bases respectively, with 11 bases between them. The germline gives CDR1 LNHDA, CDR2 SQIVND (reference sequence). In DNA, the CDR3 is TGTGCCAGTAGTATGGGGTCTCACGCTGAAGCTTTCTTT. It translates to CASSMGSHAEAFF.

This clonotype occurred a few times. V gene TRBV27 combines with J gene TRBJ2-4; TRBD1 matches 8 bases. The V gene end was trimmed by 5 bases and the J gene end by 4 bases; junction bases not matched to a gene: 16. Looked up from germline, CDR1 is MNHEY and CDR2 is SMNVEV (reference sequence). The CDR3 runs 18 residues. For the CDR3, the DNA is TGTGCCAGCAGTGAGATTGTGGACAGGGACGTTGAAAAAAACATTCAGTACTTC. The encoded protein is CASSEIVDRDVEKNIQYF.

This clonotype has ten or more counts. The chain is built from TRBV28 and TRBJ2-1; 8 bases line up with TRBD1. CDR3 length: 15 amino acids. Germline CDR1 is MDHEN and CDR2 is SYDVKM. V dropped 2 bases and J dropped 1; count of bases not matched to a gene: 1. This CDR3 reads CASSLQGASYNEQFF. The CDR3 DNA reads TGTGCCAGCAGTTTACAGGGGGCGTCCTACAATGAGCAGTTCTTC.

The rearrangement joins TRBV7-8 to TRBJ2-5; D may be TRBD1 or TRBD2 (5 bases each). Trimming pared 5 bases from V and 9 bases from J, leaving 16 bases between. CDR3 length: 13 amino acids. The germline CDR1 and CDR2 sequences are SGHVS and FQNEAQ. The CDR3 protein is CASSGDGVLAQYF. The CDR3 DNA follows: TGTGCCAGCAGCGGGGACGGTGTATTGGCCCAGTACTTC.

This clonotype has at least ten counts. The chain carries TRBV2 and TRBJ1-5; TRBD1 is a possible D gene (5 bases). With 5 bases removed from V and 1 base from J, the gap between germline ends came to 18 bases. The CDR3 runs to 17 residues. Per the germline V gene, CDR1 is SNHLY and CDR2 is FYNNEI. This chain's CDR3 is CASSRTFPASSNQPQHF. DNA of the CDR3: TGTGCCAGCAGTAGGACATTCCCGGCGTCGAGCAATCAGCCCCAGCATTTT.

Notes on this clonotype: It may be a read error: a sequence one base away is much more abundant. The chain uses TRBV28 and TRBJ2-1, with 8 bases lining up with TRBD2. Germline-derived CDR1 and CDR2 are MDHEN and SYDVKM. The CDR3 runs 17 residues. The junction had 20 bases not matched to a gene; V was cut back by 5 bases and J by 11 bases. The CDR3 here is CASSLTLQSAGGVKQFF. Written as DNA, the CDR3 is TGTGCCAGCAGTCTGACTCTCCAATCGGCGGGAGGTGTGAAGCAGTTCTTC.

This clonotype has just a few counts. The V and J genes are TRBV6-2 or TRBV6-3 and TRBJ2-3; 7 nucleotides match TRBD2. The junction had 9 bases not matched to a gene; V was cut back by 6 bases and J by 3 bases. Germline V gene lookup returns CDR1 MNHEY and CDR2 SVGEGT. This CDR3 region has 15 residues. The CDR3 loop is CASSLGPGGTDTQYF. DNA of the CDR3: TGTGCCAGCAGCTTAGGTCCGGGAGGTACAGATACGCAGTATTTT.

The chain links TRBV5-5 to TRBJ2-2, with 9 bases lining up with TRBD2. CDR1 and CDR2 (germline): SGHKS, YYEKEE (reference sequence). The ends lost 4 bases at V and 0 bases at J; junction bases unmatched: 4. The CDR3 length is 16 residues. In DNA, the CDR3 is TGTGCCAGCAGCGTATCTAGCGGGGCGAACACCGGGGAGCTGTTTTTT. Its translation is CASSVSSGANTGELFF.

This clonotype appeared a single time. This may be a read error: a much more frequent sequence differs by one nucleotide. The V and J genes are TRBV28 and TRBJ2-2; D not certain. Germline lookup yields CDR1 MDHEN and CDR2 SYDVKM. V was pared by 10 bases and J by 6 bases, with 18 bases between. This CDR3 is built from 14 residues. The DNA for the CDR3 is TGTGCCACTGTCGAAGCTCCATTAGCCGGGGAGCTGTTTTTT. It encodes CATVEAPLAGELFF.

This clonotype showed up many times. The rearrangement joins TRBV19 to TRBJ2-5, with D perhaps matching TRBD2 (7 bases). The CDR3 contains 15 residues. In germline, CDR1 is LNHDA, CDR2 SQIVND (reference sequence). Trimming shortened V by 4 bases and J by 4 bases, and 16 bases separated the two germline ends. CDR3 DNA sequence: TGTGCCAGTAGTAAGAATCGGGGGGCAGGAGAGACCCAGTACTTC. This gives the protein CASSKNRGAGETQYF.

V and J are TRBV5-1 and TRBJ2-5, with TRBD2 identical over 7 bases. CDR3 length: 15 amino acids. V lost 0 bases to trimming and J lost 4 bases; unmatched junction nucleotides: 6. The germline V gene encodes CDR1 SGHRS and CDR2 YFSETQ. The DNA for the CDR3 is TGCGCCAGCAGCTTGGGATTGTTAGCGGGAGAGACCCAGTACTTC. Protein sequence: CASSLGLLAGETQYF.

This clonotype was detected many times. The chain recombines TRBV20-1 with TRBJ1-2; D is undetermined. The CDR3 is 14 residues long. Germline values: CDR1 DFQATT, CDR2 SNEGSKA (reference sequence). V gave up 0 bases and J gave up 8 bases, with 16 bases separating them. The CDR3 protein is CSARDSSGGVGYTF. DNA of the CDR3: TGCAGTGCTAGAGATTCGTCGGGAGGTGTGGGCTACACCTTC.

The chain links TRBV10-1 to TRBJ2-1; possible D gene TRBD2, 5 bases. In germline, CDR1 is WNHNN, CDR2 SYGVQD (reference sequence). The CDR3 contains 13 residues. Trimming left V 2 bases short and J 10 bases short, with 12 bases between. Here the CDR3 reads CASSEANRLEQFF. CDR3 bases: TGCGCCAGCAGTGAGGCGAATCGACTAGAGCAGTTCTTC.